This T cell receptor beta chain derives from a study of blood T cell repertoires in COVID-19. Background on the study: PBMCs, B-cell-depleted T cells, or T cells provided the cDNA or gDNA that made up the material.

Across 24 US areas, participants ranged in age from roughly 18 to 95 years. Recovered participants had two consecutive negative NP/OP PCR tests, healthcare professional clearance, or symptom resolution. In the authors' workflow: Amplification from reference gene primers served as the basis for estimated nucleated cell counts. The repertoire was sequenced with immunoSEQ multiplex PCR; TCRdb's copy has only in-frame clones and lacks some. The DNA gave D and trimming, while V, J and clone size come from that table. The sample has approximately 280,000 clones, 87% seen once. Sample: PBMCs or T cells enriched from blood (not recorded which). The clonotype originates from a woman in her 40s who had recovered from COVID-19.

The CDR3 nucleotides read TGTGCCAGCAGTCCCCGCGGCGGTATCTCCTACGAGCAGTACTTC. Encoded protein: CASSPRGGISYEQYF. The J gene is TRBJ2-7, the V gene TRBV6-2 or TRBV6-3; D gene ambiguous. CDR1 is MNHEY and CDR2 is SVGEGT in the germline V gene. The V gene lost 5 bases and the J gene lost 0 bases, with 14 bases spanning the gap. The CDR3 contains 15 residues.